The 3 T cell receptor beta chains listed next were all sequenced from one sample in a study of tissue T cells after allogeneic stem cell transplantation. Sequencing used immunoSEQ multiplex PCR; TCRdb keeps in-frame clones, though not all of them. The sample lists thousands of clones; approximately 70% were seen once. The sequenced material came from blood. These receptors all come from a female BALB/c mouse in good health. The mouse strain carries the MHC haplotype H2-d.

As concerns this clone: Here the gene names and germline are mouse. The CDR3 end falls 1 residue outside the read, so it is completed with the germline J gene. Distinct nucleotide sequences in the sample also encode this CDR3. The chain employs TRBV13-3 and TRBJ1-4; D not resolved. Trimming shortened V by 0 bases and J by 7 bases, and 10 bases separated the two germline ends. This CDR3 is 14 amino acids long. Germline CDR1 reads NNHDY; CDR2 reads SYVADS. The part of the CDR3 DNA that was read is TGTGCCAGCAGTGATGGGACGGGGTCCGAAAGATTATTT. Protein: CASSDGTGSERLF. The whole CDR3 sequence is CASSDGTGSERLFF.

This clone was picked up one time. The genes and germline here are from mouse. The covered CDR3 bases are TGTGCCTGGACAGGGGCCAGTCAAAACACCTTGTAC. It translates to CAWTGASQNTLY. The CDR3 in full is CAWTGASQNTLYF. The chain joins TRBV31 to TRBJ2-4, with a tentative D call TRBD1 (6 bases). The sequenced fragment ends 1 residue before the CDR3 boundary, so the rest is inferred from the germline J gene. Trimming stripped 4 bases from V and 0 bases from J, with 8 bases between. This CDR3 comprises 13 residues. CDR1 and CDR2 (germline): GKSSPN, SITVG.

Points on this clone: Mouse germline and gene names are used. The read gets to within 1 residue of the CDR3 end, and the germline J gene fills in the rest. This chain links TRBV13-2 with TRBJ2-5; D may correspond to TRBD1 or TRBD2 (6 bases each). Germline V gene sequence: CDR1 NNHNN, CDR2 SYGAGS (reference sequence). The CDR3 spans 14 residues. With 2 bases removed from V and 2 bases from J, the gap between germline ends came to 9 bases. The sequenced part of the CDR3 DNA is TGTGCCAGCGGTGAAGGGGGGACCCAAGACACCCAGTAC. Translation gives CASGEGGTQDTQY. The full CDR3 protein reads CASGEGGTQDTQYF.